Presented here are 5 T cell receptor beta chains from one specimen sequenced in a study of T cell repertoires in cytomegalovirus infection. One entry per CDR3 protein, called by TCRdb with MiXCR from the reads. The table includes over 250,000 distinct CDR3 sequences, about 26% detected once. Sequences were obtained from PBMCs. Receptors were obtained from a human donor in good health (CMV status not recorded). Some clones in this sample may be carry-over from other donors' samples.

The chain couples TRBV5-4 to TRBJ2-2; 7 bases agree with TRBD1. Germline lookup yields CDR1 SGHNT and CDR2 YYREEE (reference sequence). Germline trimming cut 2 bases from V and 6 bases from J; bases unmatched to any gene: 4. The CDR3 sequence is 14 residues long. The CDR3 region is CASSLYRGPGELFF. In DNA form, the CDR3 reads TGTGCCAGCAGCTTATACAGGGGACCCGGGGAGCTGTTTTTT.

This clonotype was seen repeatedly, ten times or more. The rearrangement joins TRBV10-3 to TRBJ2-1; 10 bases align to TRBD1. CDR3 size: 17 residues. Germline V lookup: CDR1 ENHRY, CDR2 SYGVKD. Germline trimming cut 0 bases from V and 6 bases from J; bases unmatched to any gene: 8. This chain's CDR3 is CAISESGTGESTNEQFF. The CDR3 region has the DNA TGTGCCATCAGTGAGTCCGGGACAGGGGAATCTACCAATGAGCAGTTCTTC.

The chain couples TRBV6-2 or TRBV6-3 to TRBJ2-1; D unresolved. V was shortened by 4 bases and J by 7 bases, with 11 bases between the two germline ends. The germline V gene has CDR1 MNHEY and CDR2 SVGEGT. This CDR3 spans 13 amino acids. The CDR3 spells CASSFSTGNEQFF. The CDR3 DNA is TGTGCCAGCAGTTTTTCTACTGGGAATGAGCAGTTCTTC.

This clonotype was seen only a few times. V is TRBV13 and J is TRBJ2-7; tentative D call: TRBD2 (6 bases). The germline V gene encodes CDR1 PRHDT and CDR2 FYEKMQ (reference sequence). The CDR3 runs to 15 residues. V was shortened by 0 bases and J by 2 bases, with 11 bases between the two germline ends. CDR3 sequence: CASSLGPGVTYEQYF. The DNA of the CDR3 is TGTGCCAGCAGCTTAGGACCGGGAGTAACCTACGAGCAGTACTTC.

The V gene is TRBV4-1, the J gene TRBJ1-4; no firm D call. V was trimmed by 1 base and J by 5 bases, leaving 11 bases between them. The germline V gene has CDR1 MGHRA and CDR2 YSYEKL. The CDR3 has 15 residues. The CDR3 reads CASSQGAGANEKLFF. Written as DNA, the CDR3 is TGCGCCAGCAGCCAAGGAGCAGGAGCCAATGAAAAACTGTTTTTT.